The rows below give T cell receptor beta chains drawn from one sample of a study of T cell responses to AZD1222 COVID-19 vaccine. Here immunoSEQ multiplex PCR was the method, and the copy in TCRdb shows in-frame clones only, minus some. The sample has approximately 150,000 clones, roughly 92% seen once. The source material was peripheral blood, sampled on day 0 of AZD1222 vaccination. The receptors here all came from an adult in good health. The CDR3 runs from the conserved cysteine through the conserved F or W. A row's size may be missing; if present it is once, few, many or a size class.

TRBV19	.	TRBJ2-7	CASSILDSRSYEQYF
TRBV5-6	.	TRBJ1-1	CASRPLGERVMNTEAFF
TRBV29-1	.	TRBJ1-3	CSVETAGTIYF
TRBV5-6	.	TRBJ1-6	CASSFPMGNSPLHF
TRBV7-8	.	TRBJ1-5	CASSLGRTSNQPQHF
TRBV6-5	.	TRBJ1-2	CASSLAQGAVYGYTF
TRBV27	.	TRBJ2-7	CASSLNMAQTYEQYF
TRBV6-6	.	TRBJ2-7	CASSYSSMGGEQYF
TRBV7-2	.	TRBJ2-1	CASSQYGTSGEQFF
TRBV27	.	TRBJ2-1	CASSSALLSAGSYNEQFF
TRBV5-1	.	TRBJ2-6	CASSVGSGANVLTF
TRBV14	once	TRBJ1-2	CASSLSGTGNYGYTF
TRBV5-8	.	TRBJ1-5	CASSSRGVGQPQHF
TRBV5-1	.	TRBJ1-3	CASSSGRDSSGNTIYF
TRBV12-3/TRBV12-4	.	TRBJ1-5	CASSTGNQPQHF
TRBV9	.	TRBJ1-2	CASSVSDLRANYGYTF
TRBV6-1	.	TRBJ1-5	CASSEGDFRNQPQHF
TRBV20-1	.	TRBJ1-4	CGLTSREKLFF
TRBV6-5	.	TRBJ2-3	CASSYAGADTQYF
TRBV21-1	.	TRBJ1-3	CASSKGGFMISGNTIYF
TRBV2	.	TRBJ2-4	CASSEQGAKNIQYF
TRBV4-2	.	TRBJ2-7	CASSQAFTRGPYEQYF
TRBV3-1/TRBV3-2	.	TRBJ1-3	CASSQVRSGNTIYF
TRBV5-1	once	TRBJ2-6	CASSLYPTGGVASGANVLTF
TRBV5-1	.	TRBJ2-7	CASSLGASGRLGEQYF
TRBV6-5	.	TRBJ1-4	CASIRDLTKKLFF
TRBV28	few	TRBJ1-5	CASSVIYQPQHF
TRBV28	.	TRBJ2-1	CASTSGGPETYNEQFF
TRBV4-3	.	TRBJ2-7	CASSQDPLGAGSYEQYF
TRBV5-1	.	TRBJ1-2	CASSPTPPLYGYTF
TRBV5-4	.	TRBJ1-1	CASSLQASSNTEAFF
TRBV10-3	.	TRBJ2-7	CAIRRSTSGDSYEQYF
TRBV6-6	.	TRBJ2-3	CASSLSHEHTQYF
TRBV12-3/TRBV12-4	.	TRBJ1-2	CASSPTDRGGYTF
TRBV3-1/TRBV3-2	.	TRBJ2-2	CASSQFTGAGELFF
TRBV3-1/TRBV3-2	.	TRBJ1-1	CASSLRMTEAFF
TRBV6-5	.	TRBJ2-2	CASRGAANTGELFF
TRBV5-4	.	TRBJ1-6	CASRAGGRSPLHF
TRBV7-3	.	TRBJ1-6	CASSAEGYNSPLHF
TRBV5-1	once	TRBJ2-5	CASADRVSETQYF
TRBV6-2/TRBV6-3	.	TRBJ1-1	CASSTTGTSEAFF
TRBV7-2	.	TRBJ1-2	CASSLAGNYGYTF
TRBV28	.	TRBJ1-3	CASSLPSTGTSGNTIYF
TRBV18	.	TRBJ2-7	CASSLDRVSGEQYF
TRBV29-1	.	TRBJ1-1	CSVVTGAGAEAFF
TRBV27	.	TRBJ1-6	CASSFLHDPRSPLHF
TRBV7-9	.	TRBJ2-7	CASSSSRDRSYEQYF
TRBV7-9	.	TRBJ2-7	CASSPGGASSYEQYF
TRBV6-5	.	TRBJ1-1	CASSYSKGEAFF
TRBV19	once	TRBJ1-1	CASSSQEGVNTEAFF
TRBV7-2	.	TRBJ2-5	CASSLKGGRETQYF
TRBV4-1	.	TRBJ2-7	CASRADRSSYEQYF
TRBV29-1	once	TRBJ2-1	CSVDNRGANEQFF
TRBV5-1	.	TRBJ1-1	CASSLMGDNTEAFF
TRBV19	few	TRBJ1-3	CASTKGGSGNTIYF
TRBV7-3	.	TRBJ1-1	CASSQRMNTEAFF